What follows are 14 T cell receptor beta chains derived from one specimen sequenced in a study of Tregs in tolerant kidney transplant recipients. Sequencing used immunoSEQ multiplex PCR; TCRdb keeps in-frame clones, though not all of them. The data show about 77,000 clones, with under 98% seen just once and approximately 0.56% held by the top ten. The starting material was CD4+ T cells from blood, obtained before the transplant. All receptors come from a human donor who received a combined kidney and bone marrow transplant.

The V call is TRBV6-6, the J call TRBJ2-5, with TRBD1 matching 7 bases. The CDR3 contains 14 residues. The junction had 3 bases not matched to a gene; V was cut back by 4 bases and J by 1 base. CDR1 and CDR2 from the germline V gene are MNHNY and SVGAGI (reference sequence). The CDR3 region is CASSWGQTQETQYF. The CDR3 DNA follows: TGTGCCAGCAGTTGGGGACAGACCCAAGAGACCCAGTACTTC.

The V gene is TRBV5-1, the J gene TRBJ2-7; the D is unclear. Trimming stripped 4 bases from V and 1 base from J, with 12 bases between. The germline gives CDR1 SGHRS, CDR2 YFSETQ. The CDR3 contains 14 residues. CDR3 amino acids: CASSPVTGSYEQYF. The CDR3 DNA reads as TGCGCCAGCAGCCCCGTGACTGGGTCCTACGAGCAGTACTTC.

This chain joins TRBV9 and TRBJ1-3, with D perhaps TRBD1 (5 bases). CDR3 length equals 16 residues. Germline loops: CDR1 SGDLS, CDR2 YYNGEE. V shed 3 bases and J shed 8 bases, with 21 bases lying between them. In DNA form, the CDR3 reads TGTGCCAGCAGCGCAGTCGGGGGATTCAATCCGGACACCATATATTTT. Its translation is CASSAVGGFNPDTIYF.

The chain uses TRBV5-1 and TRBJ1-2; TRBD1 agrees at 10 bases. V trimming: 0 bases; J trimming: 5 bases; junction bases outside the gene matches: 4. CDR3 length equals 15 residues. CDR1 is SGHRS and CDR2 is YFSETQ in the germline V gene. CDR3 nucleotides: TGCGCCAGCAGCTTGGGACAGGGGGCTGGGTATGGCTACACCTTC. Its protein is CASSLGQGAGYGYTF.

In this sample, this clone turned up once. The chain joins TRBV4-1 to TRBJ2-3, with TRBD2 matching 9 bases. Germline lookup yields CDR1 MGHRA and CDR2 YSYEKL. V was clipped by 0 bases and J by 3 bases; unmatched bases: 7. CDR3 size: 17 residues. The CDR3 loop reads CASSQESSGSWTDTQYF. The CDR3 DNA reads as TGCGCCAGCAGCCAAGAAAGTAGCGGGAGTTGGACAGATACGCAGTATTTT.

This chain uses TRBV5-1 with TRBJ2-3, with 13 bases matching TRBD2. Looked up from germline, CDR1 is SGHRS and CDR2 is YFSETQ. Unmatched junction bases numbered 14, after V lost 4 bases and J lost 9 bases. The CDR3 extends over 17 amino acids. The DNA of the CDR3 is TGCGCCAGCAGCCCTCATCGGACTAGCGGGAGTGCCCCAACGCAGTATTTT. Its translation: CASSPHRTSGSAPTQYF.

This clone was seen more than once but under ten times. The chain links TRBV7-3 to TRBJ2-2; 9 bases agree with TRBD1. The CDR3 loop spans 14 amino acids. Trimming cost V 6 bases and J 5 bases; bases outside gene matches: 4. The V gene's germline CDR1 is SGHTA and CDR2 FQGTGA. This chain's CDR3 is CASSSGTGTGELFF. The CDR3 DNA is TGTGCCAGCAGTTCCGGGACAGGGACCGGGGAGCTGTTTTTT.

This clone appeared once. The V call is TRBV25-1, the J call TRBJ1-1; D is possibly TRBD1 (5 bases). CDR3 length: 16 amino acids. V shed 2 bases and J shed 0 bases, with 13 bases lying between them. Germline CDR1 is MGHDK and CDR2 is SYGVNS. This chain's CDR3 is CASSERYGGLNTEAFF. As DNA, the CDR3 is TGTGCCAGCAGTGAAAGGTACGGGGGACTGAACACTGAAGCTTTCTTT.

This rearrangement joins TRBV2 to TRBJ2-7; 10 nucleotides agree with TRBD2. The CDR3 sequence is 14 residues long. V lost 10 bases to trimming and J lost 6 bases; unmatched junction nucleotides: 12. Germline CDR1 reads SNHLY; CDR2 reads FYNNEI. The CDR3 loop reads CATVALAGVGEQYF. The CDR3 nucleotides are TGTGCCACAGTAGCTCTAGCGGGAGTGGGCGAGCAGTACTTC.

This rearrangement joins TRBV30 to TRBJ1-4, with TRBD1 matching over 8 bases. Germline CDR1 reads GTSNPN; CDR2 reads SVGIG (reference sequence). Losses at the gene ends were 4 bases for V and 7 bases for J; bases not matched to a gene: 8. This CDR3 has 14 amino acids. For the CDR3, the DNA is TGTGCCTGGAAAATGAGACAGGGGACTGAAAAACTGTTTTTT. This gives the protein CAWKMRQGTEKLFF. Full variable domain (rest looked up from reference TRBV30 and TRBJ1-4): SQTIHQWPATLVQPVGSPLSLECTVEGTSNPNLYWYRQAAGRGLQLLFYSVGIGQISSEVPQNLSASRPQDRQFILSSKKLLLSDSGFYLCAWKMRQGTEKLFFGSGTQLSVL.

The gene calls are TRBV13 and TRBJ2-3; TRBD2 aligns across 9 bases. The V and J ends lost 3 bases and 4 bases, in that order; junction bases with no gene match: 8. The CDR3 spans 16 residues. Looked up from germline, CDR1 is PRHDT and CDR2 is FYEKMQ (reference sequence). The CDR3 nucleotides read TGTGCCAGCAGCTTCTACCCTAGCGGGACGGCAGATACGCAGTATTTT. This gives the protein CASSFYPSGTADTQYF.

The CDR3 sequence: CASSLAPSLETQYF. The CDR3 DNA reads as TGTGCCAGCAGCTTAGCTCCTAGCTTAGAGACCCAGTACTTC. The chain recombines TRBV11-3 with TRBJ2-5, with a possible D match to TRBD2 (5 bases). The germline V gene encodes CDR1 SGHNT and CDR2 YENEEA. V was trimmed by 1 base and J by 4 bases, leaving 10 bases between them. The CDR3 has 14 amino acids.

The chain is built from TRBV7-6 and TRBJ1-1, with TRBD1 matching over 10 bases. CDR3 length: 15 amino acids. Looked up from germline, CDR1 is SGHVS and CDR2 is FNYEAQ. V lost 5 bases and J lost 3; bases outside the gene matches: 6. The CDR3 here is CASSRQGAGDTEAFF. CDR3 sequence (DNA): TGTGCCAGCAGCCGACAGGGGGCGGGGGACACTGAAGCTTTCTTT.

This chain links TRBV10-3 with TRBJ1-4; TRBD1 agrees at 9 bases. V dropped 6 bases and J dropped 9; count of bases not matched to a gene: 14. The CDR3 is made up of 16 amino acids. Per the germline V gene, CDR1 is ENHRY and CDR2 is SYGVKD. The CDR3 here is CAISPRPGQGNQKLFF. Written as DNA, the CDR3 is TGTGCCATCAGCCCGAGACCGGGACAGGGAAATCAAAAACTGTTTTTT.